Each of the 32 T cell receptor beta chains below was sequenced from the same sample in a study of T cell clones after liver transplantation. TCRdb's table, derived via immunoSEQ multiplex PCR, lists solely in-frame clones and lacks some. The sample has 65,000 to 90,000 clones, about 88% seen once. The sample was CD4+ T cells from blood, taken before liver transplant. These receptors were taken from a human donor who received a liver transplant.

The chain joins TRBV21-1 to TRBJ2-6; no check of the table's D call, TRBD1, against the DNA was made. TRBV21-1 is designated a pseudogene. This CDR3 has 15 amino acids. The CDR3 bases are TGTGAACAGGGTTCCCCCCTCTCTGGGGCCAACGTCCTGACTTTC. It translates to CEQGSPLSGANVLTF.

The V gene is TRBV19, the J gene TRBJ1-2; D perhaps matches TRBD1 (6 bases). CDR1 is LNHDA, CDR2 SQIVND, per germline (reference sequence). The CDR3 loop spans 13 amino acids. Trimming removed 5 bases from V and 2 bases from J, with 9 bases in between. This CDR3 reads CASSPGTNYGYTF. The CDR3 nucleotides are TGTGCCAGTAGTCCCGGGACAAACTATGGCTACACCTTC.

This clone was found once. Written as DNA, the CDR3 is TGTGCCAGCAAATCCGGGACGTCCCCTGGGGAGCAGTACTTC. It yields the protein CASKSGTSPGEQYF. This chain links TRBV6-5 with TRBJ2-7; D is possibly TRBD1 or TRBD2 (5 bases each). Germline lookup yields CDR1 MNHEY and CDR2 SVGAGI. The CDR3 runs to 14 residues. Trimming took 7 bases from V and 7 from J, leaving 20 bases between them.

V usage is TRBV5-6 and J usage is TRBJ1-2; D may be TRBD1 (5 bases). Germline CDR1 reads SGHDT; CDR2 reads YYEEEE. V was cut by 0 bases and J by 2 bases, with 17 bases left in between. This CDR3 contains 17 residues. CDR3 in amino acids: CASSLVPPRGPNYGYTF. The CDR3 DNA reads as TGTGCCAGCAGCTTGGTCCCGCCGAGGGGCCCAAACTATGGCTACACCTTC.

This clone was observed a few times. The chain uses TRBV30 and TRBJ1-4; TRBD1 matches at 7 bases. Per the germline V gene, CDR1 is GTSNPN and CDR2 is SVGIG (reference sequence). V gave up 5 bases and J gave up 7 bases; unmatched junction bases: 7. CDR3 length: 13 amino acids. The CDR3 bases are TGTGCCTGGTCTCGGGACAGAACTGAAAAACTGTTTTTT. Amino acids: CAWSRDRTEKLFF.

This clone occurred once. The V and J genes are TRBV5-5 and TRBJ2-5; 7 bases are shared with TRBD1. Germline loops: CDR1 SGHKS, CDR2 YYEKEE (reference sequence). Trimming cost V 0 bases and J 7 bases; bases outside gene matches: 9. The CDR3 has 15 amino acids. The CDR3, as DNA: TGTGCCAGCAGCTTGGGAAAGACAGGGCTAGCGACCCAGTACTTC. It is translated as CASSLGKTGLATQYF.

The chain uses TRBV7-2 and TRBJ1-4; D is uncertain. Looked up from germline, CDR1 is SGHTA and CDR2 is FQGNSA. Trimming cost V 4 bases and J 6 bases, with 9 bases left between them. The CDR3 consists of 13 residues. In nucleotides, the CDR3 is TGTGCCAGCAGCTCGAGGCGTGATGAAAAACTGTTTTTT. Its translation is CASSSRRDEKLFF.

The chain joins TRBV7-8 to TRBJ1-5; D is unresolved. CDR1 SGHVS and CDR2 FQNEAQ come from the germline V gene. The CDR3 sequence is 15 residues long. V dropped 6 bases and J dropped 4 bases, with 16 bases sitting between them. The CDR3 region has the DNA TGTGCCAGCAGGGAGGGTGAATCCTGGAATCAGCCCCAGCATTTT. Protein: CASREGESWNQPQHF.

The chain links TRBV19 to TRBJ2-2, with D unresolved. The CDR3 has 13 amino acids. Trimming removed 3 bases from V and 1 base from J, with 3 bases in between. The germline V gene has CDR1 LNHDA and CDR2 SQIVND (reference sequence). The CDR3 bases are TGTGCCAGTAGTATGGGGAACACCGGGGAGCTGTTTTTT. Protein sequence: CASSMGNTGELFF.

The rearrangement joins TRBV7-3 to TRBJ2-5; D may be TRBD2 (6 bases). This CDR3 has 13 amino acids. V lost 5 bases and J lost 5, with 12 bases in between. Germline lookup yields CDR1 SGHTA and CDR2 FQGTGA. CDR3 loop: CASSPGVAETQYF. CDR3 DNA sequence: TGTGCCAGCAGCCCGGGGGTTGCGGAGACCCAGTACTTC.

The chain has TRBV19 and TRBJ2-2; D perhaps matches TRBD2 (7 bases). The length of the CDR3 is 13 residues. The germline V gene encodes CDR1 LNHDA and CDR2 SQIVND (reference sequence). The ends were cut back, 5 bases at V and 6 bases at J, with 10 bases in the middle. CDR3 in DNA: TGTGCCAGTAGTCGCGGGGGCCCCGGGGAGCTGTTTTTT. Protein product: CASSRGGPGELFF.

The gene calls are TRBV15 and TRBJ2-3; 10 bases agree with TRBD2. The CDR3 is 19 amino acids. V shed 0 bases, J shed 3 bases, and the junction held 12 bases outside the gene matches. Germline V gene sequence: CDR1 LNHNV, CDR2 YYDKDF (reference sequence). The CDR3 sequence: CATSREWLAGDIRTDTQYF. CDR3 in DNA: TGTGCCACCAGCAGAGAGTGGCTAGCGGGAGATATTCGTACAGATACGCAGTATTTT.

CDR3 sequence: CASRNPPGLPGDTEAFF. DNA of the CDR3: TGTGCCAGCAGAAACCCTCCGGGACTGCCGGGGGACACTGAAGCTTTCTTT. The V call is TRBV28, the J call TRBJ1-1, with D possibly being TRBD1 (5 bases). The V end was cut by 6 bases, the J end by 3 bases, with 23 bases between. Per the germline V gene, CDR1 is MDHEN and CDR2 is SYDVKM. This CDR3 has 17 residues.

This chain uses TRBV2 with TRBJ2-2; D is perhaps TRBD1 (6 bases). The CDR3 has 13 amino acids. Trimming shortened V by 5 bases and J by 6 bases, and 10 bases separated the two germline ends. The V gene's germline CDR1 is SNHLY and CDR2 FYNNEI. CDR3 amino acids: CASSFTGPGELFF. For the CDR3, the DNA is TGTGCCAGCAGTTTTACAGGGCCCGGGGAGCTGTTTTTT.

This clone was counted only a few times. The chain couples TRBV6-5 to TRBJ1-3; no clear D. Germline CDR1 and CDR2: MNHEY and SVGAGI. This CDR3 comprises 13 residues. Trimming took 6 bases from V and 4 from J, leaving 10 bases between them. The chain's CDR3 is CASSMIGGNTIYF. CDR3 nucleotides: TGTGCCAGCAGCATGATTGGGGGAAACACCATATATTTT.

This sequence joins TRBV2 and TRBJ2-1; the match to TRBD2 covers 7 bases. Per germline, CDR1 SNHLY and CDR2 FYNNEI. CDR3 length: 15 residues. V was pared by 5 bases and J by 2 bases, with 6 bases of the junction left unmatched. As DNA, the CDR3 is TGTGCCAGCAGTCTGGGACTAACCGCCTACAATGAGCAGTTCTTC. Its protein is CASSLGLTAYNEQFF. Drawing the rest from reference TRBV2 and TRBJ2-1, the complete variable domain is EPEVTQTPSHQVTQMGQEVILRCVPISNHLYFYWYRQILGQKVEFLVSFYNNEISEKSEIFDDQFSVERPDGSNFTLKIRSTKLEDSAMYFCASSLGLTAYNEQFFGPGTRLTVL.

The chain has TRBV27 and TRBJ2-7; TRBD1 might be the D (6 bases). Per germline, CDR1 MNHEY and CDR2 SMNVEV (reference sequence). CDR3 length: 12 residues. V dropped 5 bases and J dropped 3 bases, with 8 bases sitting between them. In DNA, the CDR3 is TGTGCCAGCAGTAAAGGGGGCTACGAGCAGTACTTC. Residues: CASSKGGYEQYF.

The chain uses TRBV5-8 and TRBJ2-7; 9 bases are shared with TRBD1. Germline V gene sequence: CDR1 SGHTS, CDR2 YDEGEE. The CDR3 spans 14 residues. Unmatched junction bases numbered 6, after V lost 4 bases and J lost 4 bases. The CDR3 DNA sequence: TGTGCCAGCAGCGCCGGGACAGGGAGGTACGAGCAGTACTTC. It is translated as CASSAGTGRYEQYF.

This clone appeared a single time. This chain connects TRBV25-1 to TRBJ2-2; 8 bases line up with TRBD1. With V trimmed by 4 bases and J by 5 bases, 9 bases remained unmatched. The germline V gene encodes CDR1 MGHDK and CDR2 SYGVNS. The CDR3 loop spans 16 amino acids. The CDR3 DNA reads TGTGCCAGCAGTGCGCGGACAGGGTCGGAGACCGGGGAGCTGTTTTTT. Amino acids: CASSARTGSETGELFF.

This chain uses TRBV7-3 with TRBJ2-1, with D possibly being TRBD2 (6 bases). CDR1 is SGHTA and CDR2 is FQGTGA in the germline V gene. With 0 bases removed from V and 4 bases from J, the gap between germline ends came to 10 bases. The CDR3 has 15 amino acids. The CDR3 loop is CASSLTGDSYNEQFF. The DNA of the CDR3 is TGTGCCAGCAGCTTAACAGGGGACTCATACAATGAGCAGTTCTTC.

The chain uses TRBV15 and TRBJ1-1, with D possibly TRBD1 on 6 matching bases. Looked up from germline, CDR1 is LNHNV and CDR2 is YYDKDF (reference sequence). CDR3 length equals 16 residues. Trimming left V 0 bases short and J 1 base short, with 12 bases between. CDR3 amino acids: CATSRDHTTGNTEAFF. CDR3 DNA sequence: TGTGCCACCAGCAGAGACCATACGACAGGGAACACTGAAGCTTTCTTT. The whole variable domain, filled in from reference TRBV15 and TRBJ1-1, reads DAMVIQNPRYQVTQFGKPVTLSCSQTLNHNVMYWYQQKSSQAPKLLFHYYDKDFNNEADTPDNFQSRRPNTSFCFLDIRSPGLGDTAMYLCATSRDHTTGNTEAFFGQGTRLTVV.

CDR3 nucleotide sequence: TGTGCCAGCAGTTTCTTTTCAGCGGGAAGTCACCACGAGCAGTACTTC. This encodes CASSFFSAGSHHEQYF. The rearrangement joins TRBV28 to TRBJ2-7; 7 nucleotides agree with TRBD2. Germline V lookup: CDR1 MDHEN, CDR2 SYDVKM. With 3 bases clipped from V and 5 bases from J, the junction kept 13 bases outside the gene matches. The CDR3 is made up of 16 amino acids.

This chain connects TRBV5-1 to TRBJ1-2; no definite D call. V lost 6 bases, J lost 1 base, and 16 bases lay in between. The length of the CDR3 is 15 residues. Germline assignment: CDR1 SGHRS and CDR2 YFSETQ. The CDR3 nucleotides are TGCGCCAGCATCCAACGCCCAGGCGGTAACTATGGCTACACCTTC. Translating it yields CASIQRPGGNYGYTF.

The rearrangement uses TRBV2 and TRBJ1-1; D possibly corresponds to TRBD1 (6 bases). The V end was cut by 4 bases, the J end by 2 bases, with 8 bases between. The CDR3 is 13 amino acids. Germline assignment: CDR1 SNHLY and CDR2 FYNNEI. The CDR3 sequence is CASSGQANTEAFF. The CDR3 nucleotides are TGTGCCAGCAGTGGACAGGCCAACACTGAAGCTTTCTTT.

The chain couples TRBV29-1 to TRBJ2-4, with TRBD1 matching over 9 bases. This CDR3 region has 12 residues. Unmatched junction bases numbered 5, after V lost 6 bases and J lost 8 bases. Per the germline V gene, CDR1 is SQVTM and CDR2 is ANQGSEA. The CDR3 DNA reads as TGCAGCGTAGGGACAGGGAGGGACATTCAGTACTTC. It yields the protein CSVGTGRDIQYF.

As for this clone: Other DNA sequences within the sample encode an identical CDR3. The rearrangement links TRBV7-2 to TRBJ2-7; possible D gene TRBD1, 6 bases. The CDR3 contains 14 residues. Germline CDR1 is SGHTA and CDR2 is FQGNSA. V was clipped by 5 bases and J by 2 bases, with 13 bases between them. In DNA, the CDR3 is TGTGCCAGCAGCAATAACAGGGTTGCCTACGAGCAGTACTTC. Translated, it gives CASSNNRVAYEQYF.

This chain joins TRBV18 and TRBJ2-2, with a tentative D call TRBD1 (5 bases). The germline CDR1 and CDR2 sequences are KGHSH and LQKENI. The CDR3 runs to 17 residues. Trimming removed 2 bases from V and 2 bases from J, with 15 bases in between. The CDR3 DNA is TGTGCCAGCTCACCAAGGGGAACAGGCACCAACACCGGGGAGCTGTTTTTT. Residues: CASSPRGTGTNTGELFF.

J is TRBJ2-2 and V is TRBV19; TRBD2 might be the D (6 bases). This CDR3 spans 20 amino acids. Trimming removed 10 bases from V and 6 bases from J, with 36 bases in between. Looked up from germline, CDR1 is LNHDA and CDR2 is SQIVND (reference sequence). CDR3 sequence: CATTTTGPRPSAPRSGELFF. In nucleotides, the CDR3 is TGTGCCACCACAACCACGGGGCCACGGCCTAGCGCCCCACGATCCGGGGAGCTGTTTTTT.

This rearrangement joins TRBV18 to TRBJ2-3; 13 positions match TRBD2. The germline V gene encodes CDR1 KGHSH and CDR2 LQKENI. V shed 3 bases and J 4 bases; nucleotides not matched to a gene: 4. The CDR3 spans 16 residues. CDR3 loop: CASSPRTSGGADTQYF. The DNA of the CDR3 is TGTGCCAGCTCACCTCGGACTAGCGGGGGAGCAGATACGCAGTATTTT.

This chain uses TRBV27 with TRBJ2-7, with 13 bases aligning to TRBD2. In germline, CDR1 is MNHEY, CDR2 SMNVEV (reference sequence). There are 15 residues in the CDR3. The J segment lost 5 bases and the V segment lost 5 bases, leaving 6 bases of the junction unmatched. The CDR3 DNA follows: TGTGCCAGCAGTCCCGGACTAGCGGGAGTGAACGAGCAGTACTTC. It specifies CASSPGLAGVNEQYF.

This clone was picked up one time. The chain employs TRBV10-2 and TRBJ2-5; a possible D gene is TRBD1 (5 bases). CDR1 is WSHSY and CDR2 is SAAADI in the germline V gene. With 2 bases removed from V and 9 bases from J, the gap between germline ends came to 13 bases. The CDR3 extends over 13 amino acids. In nucleotides, the CDR3 is TGCGCCAGCAGTGAGGGGGCACCTCCGGCCCAGTACTTC. This gives the protein CASSEGAPPAQYF.

V usage is TRBV4-3 and J usage is TRBJ2-5, with D tentatively TRBD1 or TRBD2 (5 bases each). V was trimmed by 5 bases and J by 3 bases, leaving 16 bases between them. The CDR3 sequence is 15 residues long. Germline CDR1 reads LGHNA; CDR2 reads YSLEER. In nucleotides, the CDR3 is TGCGCCAGCAGCTTGGGACCCGGGGCCGAAGAGACCCAGTACTTC. As protein: CASSLGPGAEETQYF.